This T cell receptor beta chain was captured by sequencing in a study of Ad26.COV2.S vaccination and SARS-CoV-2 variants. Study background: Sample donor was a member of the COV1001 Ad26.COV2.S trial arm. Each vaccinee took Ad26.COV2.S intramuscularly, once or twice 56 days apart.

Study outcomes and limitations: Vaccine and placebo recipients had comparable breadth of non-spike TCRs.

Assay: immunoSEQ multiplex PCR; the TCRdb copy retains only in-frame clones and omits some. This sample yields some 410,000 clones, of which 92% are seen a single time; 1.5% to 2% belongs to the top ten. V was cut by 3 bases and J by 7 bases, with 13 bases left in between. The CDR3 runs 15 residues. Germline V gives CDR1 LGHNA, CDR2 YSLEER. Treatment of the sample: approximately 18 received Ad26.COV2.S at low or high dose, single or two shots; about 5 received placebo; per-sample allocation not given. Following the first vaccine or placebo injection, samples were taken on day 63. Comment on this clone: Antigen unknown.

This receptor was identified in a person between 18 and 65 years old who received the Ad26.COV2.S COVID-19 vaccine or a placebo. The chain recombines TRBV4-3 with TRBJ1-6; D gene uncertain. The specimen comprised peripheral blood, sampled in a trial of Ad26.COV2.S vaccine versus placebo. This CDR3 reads CASSHQSGGNSPLHF. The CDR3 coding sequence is TGCGCCAGCAGCCACCAATCGGGAGGCAATTCACCCCTCCACTTT.